The rows below give T cell receptor beta chains drawn from one sample of a study of T cell responses to AZD1222 COVID-19 vaccine. Measured with immunoSEQ multiplex PCR; TCRdb has only the in-frame clones, and not every one. The sample shows 200,000 to 250,000 clones, about 92% of them seen only once. Source: peripheral blood, taken on day 0 of MenACWY control vaccination. Receptors originate from an adult in good health. Each CDR3 is given with its conserved first and last residue. A D gene is named only where the DNA matches it firmly. Size values are once, few and many counts, or a class for expanded clones, and some rows have none.

size	D	V	J	DNA	CDR3
NA	NA	TRBV4-2	TRBJ1-2	TGTGCCAGCAGCCAAGACGATGGGCTAGGGGGCTACACCTTC	CASSQDDGLGGYTF
NA	NA	TRBV13	TRBJ1-5	TGTGCCAGCAGCTTAGGGAGGGATAAGGGGTATAGCAATCAGCCCCAGCATTTT	CASSLGRDKGYSNQPQHF
NA	NA	TRBV7-2	TRBJ1-1	TGTGCCAGCAGCTTAGCGCGGCAGAACACTGAAGCTTTCTTT	CASSLARQNTEAFF
few	NA	TRBV12-3/TRBV12-4	TRBJ2-7	TGTGCCAGCAGTTTTAGGACAGCCTACGAGCAGTACTTC	CASSFRTAYEQYF
few	NA	TRBV19	TRBJ1-5	TGTGCCAGTAGTATATTGGGGGGCAGGTATAGCAATCAGCCCCAGCATTTT	CASSILGGRYSNQPQHF
NA	NA	TRBV19	TRBJ2-7	TGTGCCAGTAGCCCGCGGGGCCAGGGGAACGAGCAGTACTTC	CASSPRGQGNEQYF
NA	NA	TRBV19	TRBJ1-6	TGTGCCAGTAGTATAGCCGGACAAGGGGATTCACCCCTCCACTTT	CASSIAGQGDSPLHF
NA	NA	TRBV5-3	TRBJ2-3	TGTGCCAGAACCTGTTACTCTCCCGATACGCAGTATTTT	CARTCYSPDTQYF
NA	NA	TRBV2	TRBJ1-2	TGTGCCAGCAGTGAACGGGGCAGGGTAGATGGCTACACCTTC	CASSERGRVDGYTF
NA	NA	TRBV6-1	TRBJ1-1	TGTGCCAGCAGTGAAGCGCTCGGGCCATGGGTAGCTTTCTTT	CASSEALGPWVAFF
few	NA	TRBV7-6	TRBJ1-5	TGTGCCAGCAGCCCCTTGGGAGGGTACAATCAGCCCCAGCATTTT	CASSPLGGYNQPQHF
NA	NA	TRBV7-2	TRBJ2-2	TGTGCCAGCAGCCGGACAAGGAACACCGGGGAGCTGTTTTTT	CASSRTRNTGELFF
NA	TRBD1	TRBV7-9	TRBJ2-1	TGTGCCAGCAGCTTTCCCGGGACAGGGGGTAATGAGCAGTTCTTC	CASSFPGTGGNEQFF
few	TRBD1	TRBV10-2	TRBJ1-2	TGCGCCAGCAGTGATCTGGACAGGGGCCCTGGCTACACCTTC	CASSDLDRGPGYTF
NA	NA	TRBV27	TRBJ2-4	TGTGCCAGCAGTTTGCCCGGCAGTCCAAACATTCAGTACTTC	CASSLPGSPNIQYF
NA	NA	TRBV14	TRBJ2-5	TGTGCCAGCAGCCCTCGGGAGACCCAGTACTTC	CASSPRETQYF
NA	TRBD1	TRBV5-1	TRBJ1-2	TGCGCCAGCAGCCTTGGGACAGGGGAGGACTATGGCTACACCTTC	CASSLGTGEDYGYTF
NA	NA	TRBV18	TRBJ1-2	TGTGCCAGCTCATCGACCGGGAAAAATCTTGAGAATGGCTACACCTTC	CASSSTGKNLENGYTF
NA	TRBD1	TRBV27	TRBJ1-2	TGTGCCAGCAGTTTTTCGGACAGGGGTGGCTACACCTTC	CASSFSDRGGYTF
NA	TRBD1	TRBV19	TRBJ1-2	TGTGCCAGTAGCATTACCCGGGACAGGGGCACGTTTGACTATGGCTACACCTTC	CASSITRDRGTFDYGYTF
once	NA	TRBV6-5	TRBJ1-6	TGTGCCAGCAGGAGCTCCTATAATTCACCCCTCCACTTT	CASRSSYNSPLHF
NA	NA	TRBV2	TRBJ1-3	TGTGCCAGCAGCCAAGGACACCTGAGCTCTGGAAACACCATATATTTT	CASSQGHLSSGNTIYF
NA	NA	TRBV7-2	TRBJ2-1	TGTGCCAGCAGCTTAGGGGGGGACCTAGTGAATGAGCAGTTCTTC	CASSLGGDLVNEQFF
NA	NA	TRBV2	TRBJ1-6	TGTGCCAGCAGAGAAACAGGGAGTGACAATTCACCCCTCCACTTT	CASRETGSDNSPLHF
NA	TRBD1	TRBV10-1	TRBJ2-5	TGCGCCAGCAGTGACCCAAGGGGGACAGGGATGGGAGAGACCCAGTACTTC	CASSDPRGTGMGETQYF
NA	NA	TRBV6-2/TRBV6-3	TRBJ2-7	TGTGCCAGCAGTGGGCTAGGGGGCGAGCAGTACTTC	CASSGLGGEQYF
NA	TRBD1	TRBV30	TRBJ1-5	TGTGCCTGGAGTTCCCCCGGGACAGGGGGCACTCAGCCCCAGCATTTT	CAWSSPGTGGTQPQHF
NA	NA	TRBV5-1	TRBJ1-1	TGCGCCAGCAGCTTGATCCCAGGGACCAACACTGAAGCTTTCTTT	CASSLIPGTNTEAFF
once	TRBD1	TRBV4-1	TRBJ1-6	TGCGCCAGCAGCCTCCTGACAGGGAGTGGAAATTCACCCCTCCACTTT	CASSLLTGSGNSPLHF
many	NA	TRBV3-1/TRBV3-2	TRBJ1-1	TGTGCCAGCAGCTTCCGGGACCGGGGGTACACTGAAGCTTTCTTT	CASSFRDRGYTEAFF
NA	TRBD1	TRBV7-9	TRBJ1-2	TGTGCCAGCACCACGGCAGGGGGAAATGGCTACACCTTT	CASTTAGGNGYTF
NA	TRBD1	TRBV19	TRBJ1-2	TGTGCCAGTAGGTCTACAGGGGGCGGAAGCTATGGCTACACCTTC	CASRSTGGGSYGYTF
few	NA	TRBV6-5	TRBJ2-7	TGTGCCAGCAGCCCCGGACTAGGGGGCTGGAAGGAGCAGTACTTC	CASSPGLGGWKEQYF
NA	NA	TRBV28	TRBJ2-2	TGTGCCAGCAGTTCCGGCGGAAACACCGGGGAGCTGTTTTTT	CASSSGGNTGELFF
NA	TRBD1	TRBV3-1/TRBV3-2	TRBJ2-2	TGTGCCAGCAGTCCCCGAGGACAGGGGTCCGGGGAGCTGTTTTTT	CASSPRGQGSGELFF
NA	NA	TRBV4-2	TRBJ1-3	TGTGCCAGCAGCCTTACGACAGATGTGGAAAACACCATATATTTT	CASSLTTDVENTIYF
NA	TRBD2	TRBV7-2	TRBJ2-1	TGTGCCAGCAGCTTCGGGAGGGGCCCGGGGAATGAGCAGTTCTTC	CASSFGRGPGNEQFF
NA	TRBD1	TRBV5-4	TRBJ2-3	TGTGCCAGCAGTTCCCCGGGCCGGACAGGGGTCCTGGATACGCAGTATTTT	CASSSPGRTGVLDTQYF
few	NA	TRBV30	TRBJ2-1	TGTGCCTGGAGTGTACCCCGAGCAGGGGAGGGGTACAATGAGCAGTTCTTC	CAWSVPRAGEGYNEQFF
NA	NA	TRBV7-9	TRBJ2-1	TGTGCCAGCAGCTTTTATGTGTTCGCTACTAACAATGAGCAGTTCTTC	CASSFYVFATNNEQFF
NA	TRBD1	TRBV29-1	TRBJ1-1	TGCAGCGTTGAGGGATTTTTTAGGGGGCGAGGACTCTGGGAAGCTTTCTTT	CSVEGFFRGRGLWEAFF